This TCR beta chain comes out of a study of T-cell memory formation after mild COVID-19 (dated by TCRdb to the early 2020s). Concerning the study at large: Most TCR sequence clusters were specific to one of the two donors. T-cell clones expanding and contracting after mild COVID-19 in two donors were tracked by longitudinal TCRalpha and TCRbeta repertoire sequencing. Two young, previously healthy adult volunteers made up the cohort, one male and one female.

Reads for this sample came from an Illumina NovaSeq 6000. Using 5'RACE with constant-segment primers, TCRalpha and TCRbeta cDNA libraries were constructed, with sample barcodes and unique molecular identifiers added in the process. Trizol reagent was used to extract RNA from every sample. Libraries were amplified in two PCR steps, with a second sample barcode and Illumina TruSeq adapters added in the second step. Sequencing of the libraries was done on an Illumina NovaSeq, producing 2 x 150 bp paired-end reads. As for the original processing: The reads were demultiplexed and collapsed into UMI-guided consensus sequences using migec v1.2.7. Using mixcr v2.1.11, the UMI consensuses were aligned to TRA and TRB V and J templates and assembled into clonotypes. Clonotypes were classified as expanded or contracted when called significant by both edgeR and NoisET, with noise models trained on biological replicates. For edgeR calls, the thresholds were a false discovery rate-adjusted p below 0.01 and a log2 fold-change of 1. As an exploratory analysis of dynamics, PCA with hierarchical clustering was applied to max-normalized trajectories of the 1000 most abundant clonotypes. Each responding clone was given a CD4 or CD8 phenotype based on the CD4+ and CD8+ repertoires, which had been sequenced separately. TCRdb redid the processing of the public reads, applying fastp at Q25 and MiXCR, and retained in-frame beta chains. Rows are combined by CDR3 protein, so each entry shows the most common genes and DNA. For this entry, the V and J calls and clone size follow TCRdb and not the study's own pipeline. This sample holds approximately 390,000 distinct CDR3 sequences; more than 15% were observed only once. The biggest ten clones account for around a fifth of the sample.

The table lists this clonotype with a few counts. Its antigen is unknown. No clone much larger than this one lies a single base away; base qualities are absent. The junction shows trimming of 4 bases on V and 4 bases on J, plus 20 bases between the germline ends. Reading the germline V gene gives CDR1 KGHSH and CDR2 LQKENI. Reading from cysteine to phenylalanine, the CDR3 counts 16 amino acids. The sequence is cut down to CDR3 DNA, 48 bases in frame from base 1. What the authors observed across the whole study: Some responding clones were detected in pre-infection memory, which suggested that pre-existing cross-reactive memory T cells had joined the SARS-CoV-2 response. Whether the second-wave clones peaking on day 37 were SARS-CoV-2 specific was not confirmed. The study included only two mild cases, and larger cohorts that include severe cases with pre-infection samples were judged to be necessary. Contracting CD4+ clones appeared mostly in the CM and EM memory subsets, whereas CD8+ clones were enriched in EMRA. Balanced CD4/CD8 phenotypes were observed for clones contracting from day 15 to 85, whereas a bias towards CD4+ was observed for a second wave of clones expanding from day 15 to 37.

Ficoll-Paque density gradient centrifugation was the method used to isolate PBMCs. This sequence uses TRBV18 and TRBJ2-7; the D segment might be TRBD1 or TRBD2, since each matches 5 bases. Source material: PBMCs or a T cell subset sorted from them (not recorded which). This clonotype originated in a man in his late teens or twenties who had mild COVID-19 (a few samples of this study predate the infection). The sample titles of this study are shuffled in the database, so cell type and time point are left out; the donor was told from shared clones. The DNA sequence is TGTGCCAGCTCACGGTCCGGGGTTCAGGGTCAGTACGAGCAGTACTTC. This yields the protein CASSRSGVQGQYEQYF.